The next 27 T cell receptor beta chains were all read from a single sample in a study of T-cell reconstitution after alpha-beta-depleted transplantation in children. As it was prepared, the TCRbeta library received unique molecular identifiers. TCRdb reanalysed the PCR reads using MiXCR and keeps one entry per CDR3 protein. The repertoire holds around 52,000 distinct CDR3 sequences, with 5.8% as singletons. Sequences were derived from PBMCs, mostly from graft donor cells, sampled 60 days after TCRalphabeta/CD19-depleted stem cell transplant. These receptors all stem from a female patient aged 2 to 10 who had a stem cell transplant for aplastic anemia, so the T cells may come from the graft donor.

This clonotype was counted ten times or more. The chain links TRBV6-2 or TRBV6-3 to TRBJ2-7; unclear D gene. The CDR3 is 12 residues long. V dropped 4 bases and J dropped 4 bases, with 8 bases sitting between them. The germline CDR1 and CDR2 sequences are MNHEY and SVGEGT. CDR3 nucleotide sequence: TGTGCCAGCAGTTCAGACGGGTACGAGCAGTACTTC. Its protein product is CASSSDGYEQYF.

The table lists this clonotype with a few counts. The V gene is TRBV28, the J gene TRBJ1-1, with D possibly being TRBD1 (5 bases). CDR1 and CDR2 (germline): MDHEN, SYDVKM. V was clipped by 6 bases and J by 5 bases, with 22 bases between them. CDR3 length: 16 residues. CDR3: CASSGGPTSGVTEAFF. In DNA form, the CDR3 reads TGTGCCAGCAGCGGGGGACCAACCTCCGGGGTGACTGAAGCTTTCTTT. Filled out from reference TRBV28 and TRBJ1-1, the complete variable domain reads DVKVTQSSRYLVKRTGEKVFLECVQDMDHENMFWYRQDPGLGLRLIYFSYDVKMKEKGDIPEGYSVSREKKERFSLILESASTNQTSMYLCASSGGPTSGVTEAFFGQGTRLTVV.

About this clonotype: A single base separates this from a much larger clone, so it may be a read error. The J gene is TRBJ2-5, the V gene TRBV6-1; 8 bases agree with TRBD1. Germline trimming cut 6 bases from V and 4 bases from J; bases unmatched to any gene: 10. CDR3 length: 15 residues. Germline V gives CDR1 MNHNS, CDR2 SASEGT. As DNA, the CDR3 is TGTGCCAGCAGCACCCTTTGGGACAGGCGAGAGACCCAGTACTTC. This sequence encodes CASSTLWDRRETQYF.

This clonotype was detected ten times or more. The chain joins TRBV3-1 to TRBJ2-7; D gene uncertain. V was shortened by 0 bases and J by 0 bases, with 18 bases between the two germline ends. Germline V gene data show CDR1 as LGHDT and CDR2 as YNNKEL (reference sequence). The CDR3 spans 18 residues. CDR3 DNA: TGTGCCAGCAGCCAAGATCTTGTACCGGGTCCGGGCTCCTACGAGCAGTACTTC. Translated, it gives CASSQDLVPGPGSYEQYF.

This clonotype was detected ten times or more. The chain combines TRBV20-1 with TRBJ1-5; D perhaps matches TRBD1 (5 bases). CDR1 and CDR2 (germline): DFQATT, SNEGSKA (reference sequence). This CDR3 region has 14 residues. The V and J ends lost 3 bases and 3 bases respectively, with 12 bases between them. This CDR3 is CSARTPQANQPQHF. In nucleotides, the CDR3 is TGCAGTGCTAGGACACCACAGGCCAATCAGCCCCAGCATTTT.

Ten or more counts support this clonotype. The V gene is TRBV5-1, the J gene TRBJ2-2; D unclear. Germline CDR1 is SGHRS and CDR2 is YFSETQ. CDR3 length: 13 residues. V dropped 5 bases and J dropped 1 base, with 6 bases sitting between them. CDR3 sequence reads: CASRAGNTGELFF. The CDR3, as DNA: TGCGCCAGCAGAGCAGGGAACACCGGGGAGCTGTTTTTT.

As for this clonotype: A much larger clone lies one base from this, so it may be a read error. In DNA form, the CDR3 reads TGTACCAGCAGCCACGCAGGGGAAGTCCACAATGAGCAGTTCTTC. Translated, it gives CTSSHAGEVHNEQFF. This rearrangement joins TRBV3-1 to TRBJ2-1; a possible D gene is TRBD1 (6 bases). From germline, CDR1 is LGHDT and CDR2 YNNKEL (reference sequence). This CDR3 is 15 amino acids long.

This clonotype was recorded at least ten times. This CDR3 reads CASSLKRETYEQYF. In DNA, the CDR3 is TGCGCCAGCAGCTTGAAGCGGGAGACCTACGAGCAGTACTTC. The rearrangement links TRBV5-1 to TRBJ2-7, with 8 bases aligning to TRBD2. This CDR3 contains 14 residues. Germline-derived CDR1 and CDR2 are SGHRS and YFSETQ. J gave up 2 bases and V 1 base, and 2 bases lay outside the gene matches.

This clonotype was detected ten times or more. The gene calls are TRBV20-1 and TRBJ2-1; tentative D call: TRBD2 (6 bases). The CDR3 has 12 residues. V dropped 2 bases and J dropped 4 bases, with 6 bases sitting between them. Germline lookup yields CDR1 DFQATT and CDR2 SNEGSKA (reference sequence). The CDR3 nucleotides read TGCAGTGCTAGACGGGGGTACAATGAGCAGTTCTTC. This codes for CSARRGYNEQFF.

This clonotype was observed once. DNA for the CDR3: TGTGCCAGCTCACCGGCCACGGGTATCGTGACGAACACTGAAGCTTTCTTT. Protein: CASSPATGIVTNTEAFF. The chain recombines TRBV18 with TRBJ1-1; D ambiguous. The CDR3 covers 17 residues. The V end was cut by 3 bases, the J end by 1 base, with 18 bases between. Germline V gives CDR1 KGHSH, CDR2 LQKENI.

This clonotype was seen repeatedly, ten times or more. The J gene is TRBJ2-2, the V gene TRBV9; TRBD2 matches at 8 bases. This CDR3 is built from 15 residues. The V gene end was trimmed by 3 bases and the J gene end by 4 bases; junction bases not matched to a gene: 5. Germline loops: CDR1 SGDLS, CDR2 YYNGEE. CDR3: CASSGAGVGTGELFF. The CDR3 nucleotides read TGTGCCAGCAGCGGAGCGGGAGTAGGCACCGGGGAGCTGTTTTTT.

This rearrangement joins TRBV28 to TRBJ1-6; TRBD1 aligns across 9 bases. The germline V gene has CDR1 MDHEN and CDR2 SYDVKM. J was trimmed by 5 bases and V by 7 bases; bases with no gene match: 6. The CDR3 totals 15 residues. The CDR3 here is CASNSGQGNNSPLHF. The CDR3 DNA reads as TGTGCCAGCAACTCCGGACAGGGGAATAATTCACCCCTCCACTTT.

In this sample, this clonotype turned up many times. The chain employs TRBV5-6 and TRBJ2-1, with D possibly being TRBD2 (6 bases). This CDR3 contains 16 residues. The germline gives CDR1 SGHDT, CDR2 YYEEEE. With 2 bases removed from V and 4 bases from J, the gap between germline ends came to 16 bases. Here the CDR3 DNA reads TGTGCCAGCAGCTTAATCCCCTCAAGCGGGTACAATGAGCAGTTCTTC. Translating it yields CASSLIPSSGYNEQFF.

This clonotype was counted ten times or more. The chain couples TRBV6-5 to TRBJ1-1; D is possibly TRBD1 (5 bases). Germline CDR1 and CDR2: MNHEY and SVGAGI. This CDR3 has 15 amino acids. The V and J ends lost 4 bases and 13 bases respectively, with 25 bases between them. For the CDR3, the DNA is TGTGCCAGCAGTTCCCAAAGACCGGGACTCCTCGGAGGTTTCTTT. Translated: CASSSQRPGLLGGFF.

The chain joins TRBV24-1 to TRBJ2-2; 12 nucleotides align to TRBD1. The germline gives CDR1 KGHDR, CDR2 SFDVKD. V lost 6 bases, J lost 2 bases, and 9 bases stayed unmatched. This CDR3 has 18 amino acids. CDR3 sequence: CATSKTLGQGANTGELFF. The CDR3 region has the DNA TGTGCCACCAGTAAAACCCTGGGACAGGGGGCAAACACCGGGGAGCTGTTTTTT.

The chain carries TRBV7-9 and TRBJ2-1; 9 positions match TRBD2. The V segment lost 6 bases and the J segment 7 bases; nucleotides outside the gene matches: 10. Germline CDR1 SEHNR, CDR2 FQNEAQ (reference sequence). This CDR3 has 15 residues. CDR3 sequence (DNA): TGTGCCAGCAGTTTACAGGCGGGGGGGCTGAATGAGCAGTTCTTC. It specifies CASSLQAGGLNEQFF.

The V gene is TRBV20-1, the J gene TRBJ2-3; the match to TRBD2 covers 7 bases. CDR1 and CDR2 from the germline V gene are DFQATT and SNEGSKA (reference sequence). The V gene end was trimmed by 2 bases and the J gene end by 1 base; junction bases not matched to a gene: 6. The CDR3 has 15 residues. The CDR3 DNA sequence: TGCAGTGCTAGATTGGCTAGCGGACGCACAGATACGCAGTATTTT. Protein: CSARLASGRTDTQYF.

This clonotype was counted many times. The J gene is TRBJ2-3, the V gene TRBV7-2; D may match TRBD1 or TRBD2 (6 bases each). The germline CDR1 and CDR2 sequences are SGHTA and FQGNSA. The CDR3 totals 15 residues. Trimming cost V 5 bases and J 3 bases, with 15 bases left between them. In DNA, the CDR3 is TGTGCCAGCAGCCCAAGGAGGGGGGCAACAGATACGCAGTATTTT. It codes for CASSPRRGATDTQYF. Full variable domain (missing parts from reference TRBV7-2 and TRBJ2-3): GAGVSQSPSNKVTEKGKDVELRCDPISGHTALYWYRQSLGQGLEFLIYFQGNSAPDKSGLPSDRFSAERTGGSVSTLTIQRTQQEDSAVYLCASSPRRGATDTQYFGPGTRLTVL.

This clonotype was counted ten times or more. The chain recombines TRBV4-1 with TRBJ2-1; 8 nucleotides match TRBD2. Per the germline V gene, CDR1 is MGHRA and CDR2 is YSYEKL. V dropped 4 bases and J dropped 2; count of bases not matched to a gene: 1. The length of the CDR3 is 14 residues. DNA for the CDR3: TGCGCCAGCAGCCCGGGACTAGCCTACAATGAGCAGTTCTTC. Protein product: CASSPGLAYNEQFF.

The rearrangement uses TRBV20-1 and TRBJ1-1; D is undetermined. The CDR3 has 14 residues. Per germline, CDR1 DFQATT and CDR2 SNEGSKA (reference sequence). V gave up 1 base and J gave up 0 bases, with 9 bases separating them. Here the CDR3 reads CSARVEGVNTEAFF. Here the CDR3 DNA reads TGCAGTGCTAGAGTAGAGGGAGTGAACACTGAAGCTTTCTTT.

This clonotype was observed at least ten times. The chain joins TRBV20-1 to TRBJ2-7; possible D gene TRBD2, 5 bases. Germline CDR1 is DFQATT and CDR2 is SNEGSKA (reference sequence). The CDR3 covers 15 residues. The V and J ends lost 5 bases and 0 bases respectively, with 17 bases between them. CDR3 bases: TGCAGTGCTCGTTCCCTTAGCGCCAGCTCCTACGAGCAGTACTTC. Its protein product is CSARSLSASSYEQYF.

This clonotype was counted many times. The chain has TRBV29-1 and TRBJ2-5; perhaps TRBD1 as D (5 bases). The ends were cut back, 3 bases at V and 3 bases at J, with 11 bases in the middle. CDR1 SQVTM and CDR2 ANQGSEA come from the germline V gene. CDR3 length: 13 residues. CDR3 in amino acids: CSVDRGRKETQYF. DNA of the CDR3: TGCAGCGTTGATAGGGGCAGGAAAGAGACCCAGTACTTC. The whole variable domain, filled in from reference TRBV29-1 and TRBJ2-5, reads SAVISQKPSRDICQRGTSLTIQCQVDSQVTMMFWYRQQPGQSLTLIATANQGSEATYESGFVIDKFPISRPNLTFSTLTVSNMSPEDSSIYLCSVDRGRKETQYFGPGTRLLVL.

The chain carries TRBV7-6 and TRBJ2-2; possibly TRBD1 for D (6 bases). V lost 5 bases and J lost 4, with 20 bases in between. Germline V gene sequence: CDR1 SGHVS, CDR2 FNYEAQ. The CDR3 is made up of 17 amino acids. CDR3 in amino acids: CASSKDRGRGPTGELFF. CDR3 in DNA: TGTGCCAGCAGCAAAGACCGGGGCAGGGGACCCACCGGGGAGCTGTTTTTT. Filled out from reference TRBV7-6 and TRBJ2-2, the complete variable domain reads GAGVSQSPRYKVTKRGQDVALRCDPISGHVSLYWYRQALGQGPEFLTYFNYEAQQDKSGLPNDRFSAERPEGSISTLTIQRTEQRDSAMYRCASSKDRGRGPTGELFFGEGSRLTVL.

This clonotype was picked up many times. The genes are TRBV7-2 and TRBJ2-3; 9 bases align to TRBD2. From germline, CDR1 is SGHTA and CDR2 FQGNSA. Germline trimming cut 5 bases from V and 4 bases from J; bases unmatched to any gene: 13. CDR3 length: 17 residues. The CDR3 reads CASSLIAGGHQADTQYF. The CDR3 nucleotides are TGTGCCAGCAGCCTAATCGCGGGGGGGCACCAGGCAGATACGCAGTATTTT.

This clonotype was seen ten or more times. The chain has TRBV6-6 and TRBJ1-4; possibly TRBD1 for D (6 bases). The V and J ends lost 2 bases and 11 bases respectively, with 15 bases between them. Germline V gene sequence: CDR1 MNHNY, CDR2 SVGAGI (reference sequence). The CDR3 loop spans 14 amino acids. The CDR3 DNA reads as TGTGCCAGCAGTTACGGGACCCAGGGGTTCAAACTGTTTTTT. As protein: CASSYGTQGFKLFF.

Only a few counts were recorded for this clonotype. The chain recombines TRBV5-8 with TRBJ2-5; D is undetermined. The CDR3 is 14 amino acids. The V end was cut by 2 bases, the J end by 1 base, with 9 bases between. Germline CDR1 reads SGHTS; CDR2 reads YDEGEE. CDR3 protein: CASSLGSVQETQYF. As DNA, the CDR3 is TGTGCCAGCAGCTTAGGATCTGTCCAAGAGACCCAGTACTTC.

In this sample, this clonotype turned up many times. The genes are TRBV5-1 and TRBJ2-1; no clear D. Germline V CDR1 and CDR2: SGHRS, YFSETQ. V lost 0 bases and J 1 base, leaving 8 bases between the germline ends. The CDR3 runs to 15 residues. The CDR3 here is CASSLEARSYNEQFF. The CDR3 nucleotides read TGCGCCAGCAGCTTGGAGGCCAGGTCCTACAATGAGCAGTTCTTC.